This T cell receptor beta chain was sequenced for a study of identical twins. Findings of the study overall: The same donors were not followed; conclusions instead depended on cross-sectional statistical analysis. Monozygotic twins shared more out-of-frame TCR alpha than recombination models predicted. A lower insertion count was a feature of abundant cord blood beta clonotypes, with no such feature in memory repertoires.

This clonotype was counted ten times or more. Antigen: not known. Germline V gene lookup returns CDR1 SGHAT and CDR2 FQNNGV. CDR3 length equals 16 residues. After removal of 5 bases from V and 2 bases from J, the junction contained 4 bases not matched to a gene. TCRdb fed the 5' RACE reads into MiXCR, producing one record per CDR3 protein. In the table there are hundreds of thousands of distinct CDR3 sequences, 6.1% of which are singletons. The gene calls are TRBV11-2 and TRBJ2-2, with 11 bases fitting TRBD2. This TCR was recovered from a young man in good health. Sequences were obtained from naive T cells sorted from blood. This CDR3 reads CASSTRLAGNTGELFF. In nucleotides, the CDR3 is TGTGCCAGCAGCACAAGACTAGCGGGAAACACCGGGGAGCTGTTTTTT.